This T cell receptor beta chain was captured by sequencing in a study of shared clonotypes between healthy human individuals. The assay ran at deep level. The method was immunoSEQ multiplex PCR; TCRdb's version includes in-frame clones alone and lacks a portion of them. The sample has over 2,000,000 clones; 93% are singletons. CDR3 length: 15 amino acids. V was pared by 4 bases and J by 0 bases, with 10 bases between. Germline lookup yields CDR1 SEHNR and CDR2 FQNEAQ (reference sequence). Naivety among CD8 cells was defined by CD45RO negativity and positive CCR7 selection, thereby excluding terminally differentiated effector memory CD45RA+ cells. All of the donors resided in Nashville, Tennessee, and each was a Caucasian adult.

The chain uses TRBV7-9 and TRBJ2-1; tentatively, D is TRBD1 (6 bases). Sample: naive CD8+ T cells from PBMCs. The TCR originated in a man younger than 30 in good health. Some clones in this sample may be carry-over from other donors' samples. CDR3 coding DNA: TGTGCCAGCAGCTCTAGAGGGGGCTCCTACAATGAGCAGTTCTTC. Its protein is CASSSRGGSYNEQFF.